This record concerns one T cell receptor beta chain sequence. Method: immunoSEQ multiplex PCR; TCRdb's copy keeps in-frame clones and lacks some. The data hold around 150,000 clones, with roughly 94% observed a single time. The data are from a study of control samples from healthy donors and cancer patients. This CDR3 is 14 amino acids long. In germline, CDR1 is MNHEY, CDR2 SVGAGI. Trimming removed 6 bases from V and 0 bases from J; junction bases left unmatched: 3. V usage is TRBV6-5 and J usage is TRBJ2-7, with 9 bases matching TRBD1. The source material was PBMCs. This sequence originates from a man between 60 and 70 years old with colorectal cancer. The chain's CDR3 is CASRDRGFSYEQYF. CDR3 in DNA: TGTGCCAGCAGGGACAGGGGCTTCTCCTACGAGCAGTACTTC.